The 8 T cell receptor beta chains in this list originate from one sample, sequenced in a study of control samples from healthy donors and cancer patients. TCRdb's copy holds only in-frame clones and misses some; the assay was immunoSEQ multiplex PCR. The sample lists 150,000 or so clones, around 92% occurring once. Sequences were obtained from blood. These receptors were taken from a woman aged 50 to 65 in good health.

This rearrangement joins TRBV28 to TRBJ1-1; 10 bases line up with TRBD1. The CDR3 runs 14 residues. The trim removed 10 bases at V and 1 base at J, leaving 6 bases unmatched. Germline-derived CDR1 and CDR2 are MDHEN and SYDVKM. Here the CDR3 DNA reads TGTGCCACACAGACAGGGGGCCCGAACACTGAAGCTTTCTTT. The encoded protein is CATQTGGPNTEAFF.

The V and J genes are TRBV12-3 or TRBV12-4 and TRBJ2-3; D is tentatively TRBD1 or TRBD2 (5 bases each). There are 13 residues in the CDR3. Trimming removed 0 bases from V and 11 bases from J, with 12 bases in between. The CDR3 DNA sequence: TGTGCCAGCAGTTTAGCCGGGACGGAGAAGCAGTATTTT. Protein product: CASSLAGTEKQYF.

This clone was detected a few times. The chain is built from TRBV10-1 and TRBJ1-6; D might be TRBD1 (6 bases). The ends were cut back, 6 bases at V and 8 bases at J, with 11 bases in the middle. Germline CDR1 is WNHNN and CDR2 is SYGVQD (reference sequence). The CDR3 is 13 residues long. The CDR3 DNA follows: TGCGCCAGCAGCCGAGGGGGGGATTCACCCCTCCACTTT. This encodes CASSRGGDSPLHF.

This clone was observed a single time. The chain employs TRBV3-1 (or the pseudogene TRBV3-2) and TRBJ2-7, with 16 positions matching TRBD2. The CDR3 runs to 17 residues. V lost 4 bases and J lost 4; bases outside the gene matches: 7. CDR1 LGHDT and CDR2 YNNKEL come from the germline V gene (reference sequence). CDR3 DNA sequence: TGTGCCAGCAGCCCGGGACTAGCGGGAGGGCTGAGTTACGAGCAGTACTTC. Its translation: CASSPGLAGGLSYEQYF.

The V and J genes are TRBV6-5 and TRBJ1-6, with D perhaps matching TRBD1 (5 bases). Trimming took off 7 bases at V and 6 bases at J, with 7 bases between the two ends. CDR3 length: 12 amino acids. Per germline, CDR1 MNHEY and CDR2 SVGAGI. CDR3 sequence reads: CASTGFNSPLHF. In nucleotides, the CDR3 is TGTGCCAGCACAGGGTTTAATTCACCCCTCCACTTT.

This clone is a singleton in its sample. The chain recombines TRBV5-1 with TRBJ2-7, with a possible D match to TRBD2 (6 bases). Germline V gene sequence: CDR1 SGHRS, CDR2 YFSETQ. V lost 4 bases to trimming and J lost 4 bases, with 12 bases between them. The CDR3 is made up of 13 amino acids. The CDR3 is CASSPSGRYEQYF. In nucleotides, the CDR3 is TGCGCCAGCAGCCCCTCCGGGAGATACGAGCAGTACTTC.

This sequence joins TRBV7-8 and TRBJ1-2; D is unresolved. V was pared by 5 bases and J by 2 bases, with 15 bases between. The CDR3 runs 15 residues. Germline CDR1 reads SGHVS; CDR2 reads FQNEAQ. CDR3 sequence reads: CASSRRRIGNYGYTF. CDR3 DNA sequence: TGTGCCAGCAGCCGCCGTAGAATAGGCAACTATGGCTACACCTTC.

The chain has TRBV15 and TRBJ1-4, with D possibly TRBD1 on 5 matching bases. The V gene's germline CDR1 is LNHNV and CDR2 YYDKDF (reference sequence). The CDR3 consists of 15 residues. Trimming took off 0 bases at V and 6 bases at J, with 11 bases between the two ends. CDR3 loop: CATSREGRDDEKLFF. As DNA, the CDR3 is TGTGCCACCAGCAGAGAGGGCAGGGACGATGAAAAACTGTTTTTT.